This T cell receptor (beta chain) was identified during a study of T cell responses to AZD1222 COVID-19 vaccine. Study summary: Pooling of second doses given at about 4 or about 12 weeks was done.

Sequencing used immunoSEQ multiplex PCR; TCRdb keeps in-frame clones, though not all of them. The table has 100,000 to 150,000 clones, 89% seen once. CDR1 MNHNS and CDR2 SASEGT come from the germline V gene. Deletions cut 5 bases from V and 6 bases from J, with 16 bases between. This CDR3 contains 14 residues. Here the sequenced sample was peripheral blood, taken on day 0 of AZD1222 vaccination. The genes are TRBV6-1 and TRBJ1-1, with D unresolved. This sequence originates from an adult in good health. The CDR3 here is CASSWNVGEPEAFF. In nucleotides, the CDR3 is TGTGCCAGCAGTTGGAATGTTGGGGAGCCTGAAGCTTTCTTT.